The sequence of this TCR beta chain was determined in a study of early T cells in non-severe SARS-CoV-2 infection (dated by TCRdb to about 2021). Broadly, across the study: Because TCR sequencing was done on bulk RNA from unsorted whole blood, the alpha and beta chains could not be paired.

The germline V gene gives CDR1 as SGHDT and CDR2 as YYEEEE. The CDR3 spans 15 residues, from the cysteine through the phenylalanine. Only the CDR3 region is kept as DNA, spanning 45 bases read in frame from base 1. Cut back by 2 bases and 5 bases, the V and J ends lie 16 bases apart. What the work shows at the level of the full study, not this receptor alone: VDJdb matching was skewed toward anti-spike CD8 responses and likely underestimated virus-specific expansions by missing private and CD4 specificities.

The study was a case-control design nested within a healthcare worker cohort in London, UK, with weekly nasopharyngeal swab PCR tests and blood sampling. Healthcare workers were recruited during the week of the UK lockdown, between 23 and 31 March 2020, and followed weekly for up to about 15 weeks. The library was prepared using 5' RACE. Sequencing used a NextSeq 500. In the TCR library protocol, unique molecular identifiers were attached to individual cDNA molecules to correct for PCR bias and sequencing error. Sequencing covered both TCR alpha and beta chains, and within each sample the abundances of alpha and beta sequences were tightly co-correlated. The original pipeline was this. V gene, J gene and CDR3 annotation of TCR sequences was performed with Decombinator V4. TCRs were defined as expanded if a significant change between any two time points was detected under a Poisson model with p below 0.0001. TCR abundances were normalised to the total number of TCRs sequenced per sample and expressed as counts per million. MAIT TCRs were defined by TRAV1-2 paired with TRAJ12, TRAJ20 or TRAJ33, and iNKT TCRs by TRAV10 paired with TRAJ18. A search of VDJdb, accessed on 1 November 2021, was run for TCRs annotated to CMV, EBV and SARS-CoV-2, with TCRs annotated for multiple antigens excluded. TCRdb reran the public reads through fastp at Q25 and MiXCR, keeping productive beta chains. Every entry covers one CDR3 protein and lists the most common genes and DNA from its rows. The V and J calls and clone size come from TCRdb's table, not from the authors' own analysis. For this sample there are 50,000 to 85,000 distinct CDR3 sequences; roughly 9.1% appear just once. The ten largest clones add up to 3.2% of the sample.

Of note for this clonotype: Its antigen remains unidentified. A much larger clone lies a single base off, so this may be a read error.

The chain joins TRBV5-6 to TRBJ2-5, with the D gene uncertain. The sequence came from an adult who was a healthcare worker with PCR-confirmed SARS-CoV-2 infection or an uninfected control (not recorded which). Input material: whole blood. CDR3 protein: CASSLGVSVGETQYF. The DNA reads TGTGCCAGCAGCTTAGGTGTCAGTGTGGGGGAGACCCAGTACTTC.